The source of this TCR beta chain is a study of cytomegalovirus exposure and HLA in healthy donors (TCRdb year 2017). With respect to the entire study: In an earlier analysis of around 540 of the donors, approximately 300 Gb of sequence data and 100 million or so unique TCR beta sequences from about 190 million T cells were reported. An early release that covered roughly 600 HLA-typed donors contained approximately 300 gigabases of sequencing data and around 80 million unique TCR sequences. Of the 350 to 400 genotyped donors, approximately 83% fell in the genetic ancestry cluster associated with self-reported Caucasian donors. The aim of the study was to test whether cataloging public T cell receptors could identify signatures of past pathogen exposure. Using immunosequencing, the study profiled T cell repertoires from 500 to 800 subjects and related those repertoires to cytomegalovirus serostatus. Besides the first cohort of roughly 700 subjects, a separate validation cohort made up of over 100 different subjects was used. To predict cytomegalovirus infection status, the study brought together high-throughput TCR immunosequencing, statistical association of individual TCRs with disease status, and machine learning. A later analysis re-analyzed previously published TCR beta repertoires from hundreds of donors and added high-resolution HLA genotyping to study TCR occurrence patterns. In the later analysis, no new phenotypic data were used to find candidate immune exposures; instead, reliance was placed on TCR beta sequences and their occurrence across donors. To decide whether each TCR beta V gene segment behaved as functional or pseudogenic, an earlier analysis of nearly 600 of the donors relied on high-throughput TCR beta sequencing. Donor age, sex, ethnicity and CMV serostatus were compiled together with the repertoire data. Genome-wide SNP genotypes for about 55% of the roughly 670 donors were used in a later genetic analysis, which treated that subset as a discovery cohort. All discovery cohort repertoires had been generated on a single sequencing platform. HLA typing covered class I and class II loci at four-digit resolution. Typing coverage differed by locus: A, B, C, DRB1 and DQB1 were typed in roughly 620-630 donors, DQA1 in about 560, DPA1 in 600 to 610, and DPB1 in approximately 450. Roughly 5 DR-DQ haplotypes were handled as single units for association and clustering, since linkage in the cohort was strong. Among roughly 400 genotyped donors of the cohort, an average of about 240,000 unique TCR beta nucleotide sequences was sequenced per donor, of which about 19% were non-productive. The study at large found these results: Most TCR sequences were seen in very few donors, while some public TCRs were found in many individuals. In an earlier analysis of 500 to 650 of the donors, most TCR beta V segments appeared in productive rearrangements about 90% or about 30% of the time, broadly matching IMGT annotations. A few of the identified cytomegalovirus-associated TCR beta chains were confirmed in vitro to be specific for cytomegalovirus antigens. Specific HLA alleles were associated with 18,000 or so TCR beta sequences at a false discovery rate of 0.05 in a later analysis. A later analysis found that TCR association rates varied across HLA loci, with DRB1 alleles showing the most associated TCRs and HLA-C alleles the fewest. A later analysis reported that several top co-occurrence clusters appeared linked to parvovirus B19, influenza, CMV and Epstein-Barr virus. According to a later genetic analysis, donors in an Asian-associated ancestry cluster had fewer N-insertions in productive TCRs than the approximately 710-donor mean. A further reported finding was that TCR beta sequences accurately predicted the HLA-A and HLA-B alleles for most subjects in the first cohort. Correlated functional status among segregating V segments might be attributable to linkage disequilibrium, but an unknown experimental factor could not be ruled out. The presence/absence analyses assumed that sequencing depth was roughly uniform across donors, and that assumption may not be true. The classifier was reported to diagnose cytomegalovirus status with high specificity and sensitivity in both the original cohort and the validation cohort. A later analysis found that HLA-associated TCR beta chains were more clonally expanded and had lower generation probabilities than equally common non-associated chains. Most CMV-associated TCR beta chains appeared to be HLA-restricted in a later analysis, and the HLA associations seemed to be driven largely by CMV exposure. The earlier analysis of a few hundred of the donors excluded approximately 17 rarely observed V segments, including chromosome 9 orphons, because counts were too low. A cluster of highly shared sequence variants was judged likely to represent a technical artifact of the sequencing pipeline. Because HLA typing was missing for some donors at each locus, association tests included only the typed subset. CMV serostatus was the only immune exposure information available for the cohort. When HLA alleles, especially DR and DQ, strongly co-occurred, TCR associations were difficult to assign to individual alleles. The authors suggested that the approach could potentially be generalized to other disease states and immunological phenotypes. The study gave a list of 150 to 200 TCR beta chains associated with cytomegalovirus. The cohort was sequenced for TCR beta chains only, and without alpha or paired-chain data the features that could be detected were limited. The 87-base-pair reads could not distinguish some IMGT-functional V segments, including TRBV6-2 and TRBV6-3, so those segments were excluded. A later genetic analysis associated a missense DCLRE1C variant with V-gene and J-gene trimming of TCR beta chains, and an independent cohort replicated the association.

Reading from cysteine to phenylalanine, the CDR3 counts 18 amino acids. Of the read, only the CDR3 DNA is kept; its 54 bases are in frame from base 1. V lost 3 bases and J lost 1 base, and the count of bases not matched to a germline gene is 11. The germline V gene provides CDR1 MRHNA and CDR2 SNTAGT. The cohort comprised 666 healthy bone marrow donors. At the time of sampling, all cohort members were nominally healthy, though unrecorded immune exposures were likely present. The donor was CMV seronegative and belonged to the group of 352 seronegative cohort members. Each donor provided a peripheral blood sample, and peripheral blood mononuclear cells were used for TCR beta sequencing. The Qiagen DNeasy Blood Extraction Kit was used to extract genomic DNA from the blood cell samples. Details on this clone: Its recognized antigen is unknown.

Library preparation employed the immunoSEQ multiplex PCR assay. For the multiplex PCR, a mixture combining 60 forward primers for TCR Vbeta segments and 13 reverse primers for TCR Jbeta segments was used. The CDR3 region of rearranged TCR beta genes was amplified from genomic DNA by a multiplex PCR assay. The amplified TCR beta libraries were sequenced on the Illumina HiSeq System as 87-base-pair reads. The source study handled its data this way. A later analysis tallied around 87 million unique TCR beta chains across the 666 repertoires, and around 9.9 million of those chains were shared by two or more donors. Raw reads were error-corrected and collapsed into unique sequences with a nearest-neighbor algorithm that merged closely related sequences to remove PCR and sequencing errors. CDR3 sequences were aligned to IMGT reference sequences to assign V, D and J gene segments. For a sequence to be retained, a match of at least six nucleotides was required to both a V gene segment and a J gene segment. A rearrangement was called productive if the CDR3 had no stop codons and remained in frame with V and J, and every other rearrangement was called non-productive. CDR3 was defined according to IMGT convention as the region running from the second conserved V-encoded cysteine to the conserved J-encoded phenylalanine. The earlier analysis of about 620 of the donors excluded sequences that lacked an unambiguous match to a single V gene segment. In an earlier analysis of approximately 550 of the donors, V segments were called functional above 56.7% productive rearrangements and were called segregating when the between-donor standard deviation exceeded 5%. A statistical classification framework was developed to diagnose cytomegalovirus status using the catalog of TCR beta chain sequences. A later analysis assigned V and J genes by comparing TCR nucleotide sequences with IMGT/GENE-DB human TR gene sequences. Using the TCRdist pipeline, a later analysis assigned CDR3 sequences along with most-parsimonious VDJ recombination scenarios. In a later analysis, each TCR beta chain was defined by its CDR3 amino acid sequence together with its V-gene family, and reads without a unique V-gene family were excluded. To address suspected cross-contamination and a sequencing artifact, a later analysis removed over 500 highly shared, low-generation-probability nucleotide sequences. In a later analysis, a clonal expansion index for each public chain was calculated from normalized within-repertoire ranks of inferred template counts. A later analysis computed generation probabilities with a VDJ recombination model fitted to out-of-frame rearrangements, and checked the results against IGoR. In a later analysis, hypergeometric tests were used to score TCR-TCR, TCR-HLA and TCR-CMV co-occurrence, with a repertoire-size bias correction applied to TCR pairs. A later analysis estimated false discovery rates by permuting HLA or CMV assignments 20 times. A later analysis grouped co-occurring TCRs with DBSCAN, adding TCRdist sequence similarity when clustering within HLA-allele-positive subsets. Co-occurrence clustering excluded repertoires with fewer than 30,000 or more than 120,000 public chains, plus five with anomalous nucleotide sharing. TCRdb provides this immuneACCESS table in a form limited to in-frame rearrangements. Some clones are lacking; in checked studies, under half of them reflect an unresolved V gene, and why the rest are absent is not known. The V and J calls and clone size are taken from that table; D and trimming were inferred from the DNA. The sample table holds some 130,000 clones. The top ten clones comprise roughly 2% of the sample.

Sequencing used PBMCs. The TCR originated in a woman aged 55-70 years in good health and CMV-seronegative. Recombination linked TRBV6-4 to TRBJ2-3; 9 bases in between match TRBD2. The nucleotide sequence reads TGTGCCAGCAGTGAGGGGACTAGCTCCCGGGGAGGCACAGATACGCAGTATTTT. It translates to CASSEGTSSRGGTDTQYF.